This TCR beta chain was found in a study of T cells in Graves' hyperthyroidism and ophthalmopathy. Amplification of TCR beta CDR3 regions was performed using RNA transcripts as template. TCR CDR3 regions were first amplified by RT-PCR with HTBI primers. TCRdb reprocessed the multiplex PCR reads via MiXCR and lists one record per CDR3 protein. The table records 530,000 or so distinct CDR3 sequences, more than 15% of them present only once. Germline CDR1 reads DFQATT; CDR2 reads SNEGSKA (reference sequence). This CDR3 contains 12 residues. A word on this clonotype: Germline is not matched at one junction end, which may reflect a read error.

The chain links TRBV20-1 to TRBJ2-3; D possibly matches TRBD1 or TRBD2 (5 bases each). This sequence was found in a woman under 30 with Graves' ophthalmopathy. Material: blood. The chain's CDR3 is CSATRGTGTQYF. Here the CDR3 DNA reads TGCAGTGCAACACGGGGCACAGGTACGCAGTATTTT.